This record covers a single TCR beta chain. This sample is part of a study of T cell changes during pregnancy in multiple sclerosis. Measured with immunoSEQ multiplex PCR; TCRdb has only the in-frame clones, and not every one. The top ten clones hold more than 20% of a sample with 39,000 or so clones, 92% of them seen once. The germline V and J ends were trimmed by 2 bases and 3 bases, with 11 bases remaining between them. The CDR3 has 15 amino acids. Germline V CDR1 and CDR2: MDHEN, SYDVKM. The gene calls are TRBV28 and TRBJ1-5, with D hard to call. The source was CD8+ T cells from peripheral blood mononuclear cells, collected before pregnancy. The clonotype was recovered from a female donor with multiple sclerosis, enrolled in a pregnancy study. The CDR3 nucleotides read TGTGCCAGCAGTTTAATCGAGGGCCTCAATCAGCCCCAGCATTTT. Protein: CASSLIEGLNQPQHF.